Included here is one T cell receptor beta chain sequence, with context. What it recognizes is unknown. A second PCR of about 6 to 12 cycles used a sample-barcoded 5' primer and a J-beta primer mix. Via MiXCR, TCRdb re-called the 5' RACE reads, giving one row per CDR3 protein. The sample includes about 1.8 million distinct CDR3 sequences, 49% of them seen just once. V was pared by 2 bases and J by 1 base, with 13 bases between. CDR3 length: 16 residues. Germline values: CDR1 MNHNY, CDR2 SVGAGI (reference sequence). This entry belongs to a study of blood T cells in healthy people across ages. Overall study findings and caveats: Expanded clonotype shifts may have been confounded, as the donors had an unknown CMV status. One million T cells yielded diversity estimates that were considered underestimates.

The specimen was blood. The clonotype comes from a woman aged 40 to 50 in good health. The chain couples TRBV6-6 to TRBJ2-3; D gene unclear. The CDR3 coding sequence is TGTGCCAGCAGTTACCGGGCTAGATCCCGCACAGATACGCAGTATTTT. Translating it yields CASSYRARSRTDTQYF.